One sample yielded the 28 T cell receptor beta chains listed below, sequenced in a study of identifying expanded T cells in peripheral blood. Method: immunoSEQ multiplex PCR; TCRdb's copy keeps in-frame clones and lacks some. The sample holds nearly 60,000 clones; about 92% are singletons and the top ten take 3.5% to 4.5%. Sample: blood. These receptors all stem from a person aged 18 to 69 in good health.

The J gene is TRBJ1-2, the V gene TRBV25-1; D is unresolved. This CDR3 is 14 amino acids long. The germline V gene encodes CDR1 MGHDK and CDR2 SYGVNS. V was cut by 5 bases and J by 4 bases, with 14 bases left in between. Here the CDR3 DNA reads TGTGCCAGCAGTCCGCTCCAGGATACCTATGGCTACACCTTC. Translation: CASSPLQDTYGYTF.

In nucleotides, the CDR3 is TGTGCCAGCAGCTTTCCTAGCGGGATCTACAATGAGCAGTTCTTC. It is translated as CASSFPSGIYNEQFF. V and J are TRBV7-9 and TRBJ2-1; 9 bases agree with TRBD2. V lost 3 bases to trimming and J lost 3 bases; unmatched junction nucleotides: 3. Germline values: CDR1 SEHNR, CDR2 FQNEAQ (reference sequence). The CDR3 extends over 15 amino acids.

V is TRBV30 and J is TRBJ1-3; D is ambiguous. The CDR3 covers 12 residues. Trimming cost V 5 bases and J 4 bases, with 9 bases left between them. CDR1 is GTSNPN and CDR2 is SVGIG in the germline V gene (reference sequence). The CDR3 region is CAWSESGNTIYF. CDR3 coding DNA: TGTGCCTGGTCTGAGTCGGGAAACACCATATATTTT.

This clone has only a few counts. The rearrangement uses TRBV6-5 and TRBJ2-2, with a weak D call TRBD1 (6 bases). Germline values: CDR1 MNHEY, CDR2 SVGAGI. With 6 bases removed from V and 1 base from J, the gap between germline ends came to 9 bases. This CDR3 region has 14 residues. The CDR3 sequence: CASSQGWNTGELFF. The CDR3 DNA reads TGTGCCAGCAGCCAGGGGTGGAACACCGGGGAGCTGTTTTTT.

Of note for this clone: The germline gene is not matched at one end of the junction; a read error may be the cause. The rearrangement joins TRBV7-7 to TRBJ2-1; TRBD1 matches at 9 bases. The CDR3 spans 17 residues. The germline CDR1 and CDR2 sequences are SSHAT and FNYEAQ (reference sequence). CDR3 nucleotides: TGTGCTAGCAGCTTAGTGTGGACAGGGGATTCCTACAATGAGCAGTTCTTC. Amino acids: CASSLVWTGDSYNEQFF.

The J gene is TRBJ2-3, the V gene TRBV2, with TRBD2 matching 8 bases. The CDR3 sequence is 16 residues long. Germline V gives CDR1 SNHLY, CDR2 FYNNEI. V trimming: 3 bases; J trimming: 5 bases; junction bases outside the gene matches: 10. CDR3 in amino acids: CASSDGPGGAGDTQYF. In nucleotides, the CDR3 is TGTGCCAGCAGTGACGGGCCCGGGGGGGCAGGAGATACGCAGTATTTT.

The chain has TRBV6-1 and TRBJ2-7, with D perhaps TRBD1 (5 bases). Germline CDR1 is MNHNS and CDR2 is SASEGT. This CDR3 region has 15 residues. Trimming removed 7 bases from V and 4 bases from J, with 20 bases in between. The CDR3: CASTVDRSAAYEQYF. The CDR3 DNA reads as TGTGCCAGCACCGTTGACAGATCGGCTGCTTACGAGCAGTACTTC.

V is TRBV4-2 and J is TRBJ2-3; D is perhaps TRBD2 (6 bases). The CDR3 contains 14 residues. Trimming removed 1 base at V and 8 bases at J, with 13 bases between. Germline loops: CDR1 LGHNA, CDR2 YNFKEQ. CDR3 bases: TGTGCCAGCAGCCAAGTAACTAGCTGGGGTACGCAGTATTTT. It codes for CASSQVTSWGTQYF.

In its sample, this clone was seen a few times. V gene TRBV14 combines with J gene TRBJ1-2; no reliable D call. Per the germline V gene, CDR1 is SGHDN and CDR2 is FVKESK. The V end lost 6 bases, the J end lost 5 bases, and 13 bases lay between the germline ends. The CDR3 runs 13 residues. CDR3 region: CASSRIDLYGYTF. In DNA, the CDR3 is TGTGCCAGCAGTCGTATCGACTTATATGGCTACACCTTC.

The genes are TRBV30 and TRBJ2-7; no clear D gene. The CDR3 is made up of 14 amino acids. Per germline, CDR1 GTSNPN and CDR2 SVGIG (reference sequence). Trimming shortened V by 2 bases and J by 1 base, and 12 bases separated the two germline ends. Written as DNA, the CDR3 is TGTGCCTGGAGTAAAGAGACTGCTTCCTACGAGCAGTACTTC. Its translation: CAWSKETASYEQYF.

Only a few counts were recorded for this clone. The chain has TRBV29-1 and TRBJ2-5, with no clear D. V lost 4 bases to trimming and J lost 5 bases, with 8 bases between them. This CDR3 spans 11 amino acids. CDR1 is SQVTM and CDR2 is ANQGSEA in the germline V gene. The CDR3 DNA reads TGCAGCGTTGCTCGTGGGGAGACCCAGTACTTC. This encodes CSVARGETQYF.

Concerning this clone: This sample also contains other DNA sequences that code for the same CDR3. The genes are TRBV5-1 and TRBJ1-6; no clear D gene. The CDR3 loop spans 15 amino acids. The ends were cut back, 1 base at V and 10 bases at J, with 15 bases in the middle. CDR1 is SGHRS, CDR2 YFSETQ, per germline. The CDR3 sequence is CASSLSSAGKSPLHF. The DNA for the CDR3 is TGCGCCAGCAGCTTGAGTTCTGCGGGGAAGTCACCCCTCCACTTT.

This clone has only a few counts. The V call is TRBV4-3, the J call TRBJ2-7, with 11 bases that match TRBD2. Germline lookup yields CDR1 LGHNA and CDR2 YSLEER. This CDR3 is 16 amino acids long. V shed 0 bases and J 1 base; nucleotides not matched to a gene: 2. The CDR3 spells CASSQEGLAVSYEQYF. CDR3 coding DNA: TGCGCCAGCAGCCAAGAGGGACTAGCGGTATCCTACGAGCAGTACTTC.

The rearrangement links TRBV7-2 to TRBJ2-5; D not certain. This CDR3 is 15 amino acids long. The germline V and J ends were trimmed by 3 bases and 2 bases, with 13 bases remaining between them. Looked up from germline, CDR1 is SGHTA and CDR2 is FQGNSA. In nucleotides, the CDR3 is TGTGCCAGCAGCTTCCCCAGGCGGCGGCAAGAGACCCAGTACTTC. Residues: CASSFPRRRQETQYF.

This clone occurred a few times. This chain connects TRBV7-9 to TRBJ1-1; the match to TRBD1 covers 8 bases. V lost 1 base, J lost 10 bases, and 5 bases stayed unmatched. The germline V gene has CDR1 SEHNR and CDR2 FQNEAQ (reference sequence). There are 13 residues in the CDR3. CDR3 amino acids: CASSLGQGAGAFF. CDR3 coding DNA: TGTGCCAGCAGCTTAGGGCAGGGGGCGGGAGCTTTCTTT.

CDR3 loop: CASSLYRAITSGNTIYF. The DNA of the CDR3 is TGTGCCAGCAGTCTATACAGGGCCATCACCTCTGGAAACACCATATATTTT. V usage is TRBV28 and J usage is TRBJ1-3; D might be TRBD1 (6 bases). Germline-derived CDR1 and CDR2 are MDHEN and SYDVKM. V gave up 5 bases and J gave up 0 bases, with 17 bases separating them. This CDR3 contains 17 residues.

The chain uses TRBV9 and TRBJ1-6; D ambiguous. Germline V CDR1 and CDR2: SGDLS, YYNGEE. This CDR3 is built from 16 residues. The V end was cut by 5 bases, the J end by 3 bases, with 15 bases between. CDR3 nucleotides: TGTGCCAGCAGGGTGGGAGGACTGATCTATAATTCACCCCTCCACTTT. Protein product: CASRVGGLIYNSPLHF.

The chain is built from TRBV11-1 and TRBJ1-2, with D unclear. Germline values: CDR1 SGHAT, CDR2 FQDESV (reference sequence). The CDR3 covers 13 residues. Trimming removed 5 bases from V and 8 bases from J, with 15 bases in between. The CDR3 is CASSPVAAGGYTF. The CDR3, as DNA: TGTGCCAGCAGCCCCGTAGCCGCAGGAGGCTACACCTTC.

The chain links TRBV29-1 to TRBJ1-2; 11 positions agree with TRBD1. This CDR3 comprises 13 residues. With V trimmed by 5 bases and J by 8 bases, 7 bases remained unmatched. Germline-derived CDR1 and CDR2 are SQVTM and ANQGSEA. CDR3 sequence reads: CSVTGQGAWGYTF. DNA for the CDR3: TGCAGCGTTACCGGACAGGGGGCTTGGGGCTACACCTTC.

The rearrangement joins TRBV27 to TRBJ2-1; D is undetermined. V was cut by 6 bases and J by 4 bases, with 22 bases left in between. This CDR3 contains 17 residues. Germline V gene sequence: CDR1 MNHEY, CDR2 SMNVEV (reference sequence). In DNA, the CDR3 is TGTGCCAGCAGCCCCGGGTCGGTTTATGCCGGATACAATGAGCAGTTCTTC. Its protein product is CASSPGSVYAGYNEQFF.

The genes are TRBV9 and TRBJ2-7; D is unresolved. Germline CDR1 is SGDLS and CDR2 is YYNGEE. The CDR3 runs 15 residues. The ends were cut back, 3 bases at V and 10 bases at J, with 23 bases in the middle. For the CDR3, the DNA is TGTGCCAGCAGCGATGGGCCTGGACCGGCTCGGCGACAGTACTTC. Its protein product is CASSDGPGPARRQYF.

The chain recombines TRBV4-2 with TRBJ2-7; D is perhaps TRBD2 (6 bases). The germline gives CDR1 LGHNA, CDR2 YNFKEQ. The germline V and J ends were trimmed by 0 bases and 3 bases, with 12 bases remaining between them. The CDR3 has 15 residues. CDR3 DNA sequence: TGTGCCAGCAGCCAAGAAGGCCAGGGAGGCTACGAGCAGTACTTC. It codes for CASSQEGQGGYEQYF.

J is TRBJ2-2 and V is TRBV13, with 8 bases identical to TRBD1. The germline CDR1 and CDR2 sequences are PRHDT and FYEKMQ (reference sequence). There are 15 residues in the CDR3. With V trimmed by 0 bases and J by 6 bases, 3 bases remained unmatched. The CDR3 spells CASSLGWTGPGELFF. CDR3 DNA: TGTGCCAGCAGCTTAGGGTGGACAGGGCCCGGGGAGCTGTTTTTT.

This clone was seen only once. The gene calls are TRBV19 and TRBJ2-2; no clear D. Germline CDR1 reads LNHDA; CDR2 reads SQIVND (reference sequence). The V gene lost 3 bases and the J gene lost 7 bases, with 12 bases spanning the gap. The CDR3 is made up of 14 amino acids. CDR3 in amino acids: CASSISGSFGELFF. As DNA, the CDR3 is TGTGCCAGTAGTATCTCAGGCTCGTTCGGGGAGCTGTTTTTT.

The DNA of the CDR3 is TGCGCCAGCAGCCCTCTTGGAGGGAGATCTAGCCGGTCAAAGAGCTCCTACAATGAGCAGTTCTTC. It encodes CASSPLGGRSSRSKSSYNEQFF. J is TRBJ2-1 and V is TRBV5-1; perhaps TRBD2 as D (6 bases). The CDR3 contains 22 residues. Trimming removed 4 bases at V and 0 bases at J, with 32 bases between. The germline V gene has CDR1 SGHRS and CDR2 YFSETQ.

CDR3 nucleotides: TGTGCCAGCAGCTTAAGTACAGGGAGCACAGATACGCAGTATTTT. Residues: CASSLSTGSTDTQYF. This rearrangement joins TRBV5-4 to TRBJ2-3; D may be TRBD1 (6 bases). CDR1 and CDR2 from the germline V gene are SGHNT and YYREEE (reference sequence). V was cut by 2 bases and J by 0 bases, with 10 bases left in between. CDR3 length: 15 residues.

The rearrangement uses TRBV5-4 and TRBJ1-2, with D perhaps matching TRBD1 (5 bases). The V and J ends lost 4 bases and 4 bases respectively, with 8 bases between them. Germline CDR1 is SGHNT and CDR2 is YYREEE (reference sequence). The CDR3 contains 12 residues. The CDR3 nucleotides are TGTGCCAGCAGCCCTGGGGCCTATGGCTACACCTTC. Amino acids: CASSPGAYGYTF. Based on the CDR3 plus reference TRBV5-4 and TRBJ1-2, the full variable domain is ETGVTQSPTHLIKTRGQQVTLRCSSQSGHNTVSWYQQALGQGPQFIFQYYREEENGRGNFPPRFSGLQFPNYSSELNVNALELDDSALYLCASSPGAYGYTFGSGTRLTVV.

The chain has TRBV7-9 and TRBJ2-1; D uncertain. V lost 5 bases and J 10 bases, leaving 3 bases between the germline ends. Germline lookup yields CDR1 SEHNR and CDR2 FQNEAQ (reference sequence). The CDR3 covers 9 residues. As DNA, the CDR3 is TGTGCCAGCAGCCCCGAGCAGTTCTTC. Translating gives CASSPEQFF.